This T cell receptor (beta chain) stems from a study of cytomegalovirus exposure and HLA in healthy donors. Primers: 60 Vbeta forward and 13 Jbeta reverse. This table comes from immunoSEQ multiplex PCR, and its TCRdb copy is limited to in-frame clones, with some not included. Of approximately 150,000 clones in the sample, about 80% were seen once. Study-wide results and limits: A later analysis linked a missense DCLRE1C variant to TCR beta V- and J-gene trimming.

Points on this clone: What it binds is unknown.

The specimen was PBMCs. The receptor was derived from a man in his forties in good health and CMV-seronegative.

CDR3 in amino acids: CASSGSGQSEAFF. CDR3 DNA: TGTGCCAGCAGCGGATCGGGACAGAGTGAAGCTTTCTTT. The chain uses TRBV9 and TRBJ1-1; 7 nucleotides line up with TRBD1. Germline V lookup: CDR1 SGDLS, CDR2 YYNGEE. The CDR3 loop spans 13 amino acids. J was trimmed by 7 bases and V by 3 bases; bases with no gene match: 6.